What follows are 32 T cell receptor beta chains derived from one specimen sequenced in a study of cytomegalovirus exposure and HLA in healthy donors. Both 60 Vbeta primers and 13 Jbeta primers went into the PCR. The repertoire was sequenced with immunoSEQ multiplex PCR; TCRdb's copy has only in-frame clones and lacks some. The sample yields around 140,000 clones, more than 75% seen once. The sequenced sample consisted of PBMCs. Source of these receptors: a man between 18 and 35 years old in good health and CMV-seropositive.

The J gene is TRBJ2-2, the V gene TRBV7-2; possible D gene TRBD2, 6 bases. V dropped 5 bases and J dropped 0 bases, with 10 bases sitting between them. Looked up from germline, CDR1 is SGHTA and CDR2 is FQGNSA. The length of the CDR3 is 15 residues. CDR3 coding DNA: TGTGCCAGCAGCCCCCGGGGGACGAACACCGGGGAGCTGTTTTTT. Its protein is CASSPRGTNTGELFF.

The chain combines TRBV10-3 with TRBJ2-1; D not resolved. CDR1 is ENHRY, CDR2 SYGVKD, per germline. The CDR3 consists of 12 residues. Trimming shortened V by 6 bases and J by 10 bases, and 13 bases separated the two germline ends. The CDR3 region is CAISPSSGEQFF. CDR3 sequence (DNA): TGTGCCATCAGCCCCTCGTCAGGCGAGCAGTTCTTC.

The CDR3 sequence is CASSPTGAGELFF. As DNA, the CDR3 is TGTGCCAGCTCACCTACAGGGGCCGGGGAGCTGTTTTTT. The chain couples TRBV18 to TRBJ2-2; 7 bases match TRBD1. Unmatched junction bases numbered 1, after V lost 3 bases and J lost 6 bases. Germline assignment: CDR1 KGHSH and CDR2 LQKENI. This CDR3 has 13 amino acids.

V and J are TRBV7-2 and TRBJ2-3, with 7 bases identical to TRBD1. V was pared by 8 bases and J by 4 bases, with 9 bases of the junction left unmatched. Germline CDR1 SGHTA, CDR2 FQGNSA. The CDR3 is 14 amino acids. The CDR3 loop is CASGRDRGADTQYF. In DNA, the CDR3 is TGTGCCAGCGGCCGGGACAGAGGCGCAGATACGCAGTATTTT. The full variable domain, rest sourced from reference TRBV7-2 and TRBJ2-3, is GAGVSQSPSNKVTEKGKDVELRCDPISGHTALYWYRQSLGQGLEFLIYFQGNSAPDKSGLPSDRFSAERTGGSVSTLTIQRTQQEDSAVYLCASGRDRGADTQYFGPGTRLTVL.

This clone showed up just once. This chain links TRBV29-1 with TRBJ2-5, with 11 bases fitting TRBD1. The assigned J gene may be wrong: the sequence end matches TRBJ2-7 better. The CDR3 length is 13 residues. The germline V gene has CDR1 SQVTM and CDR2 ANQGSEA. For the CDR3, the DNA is TGCAGTGTCGGGGGACAGGGGGCCTACGAGCAGTACTTC. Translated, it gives CSVGGQGAYEQYF.

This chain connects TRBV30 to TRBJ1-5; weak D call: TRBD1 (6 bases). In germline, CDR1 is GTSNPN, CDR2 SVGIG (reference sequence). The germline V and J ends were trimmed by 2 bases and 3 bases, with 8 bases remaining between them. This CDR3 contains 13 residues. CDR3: CAWSSGVNQPQHF. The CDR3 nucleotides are TGTGCCTGGAGTTCAGGGGTCAATCAGCCCCAGCATTTT.

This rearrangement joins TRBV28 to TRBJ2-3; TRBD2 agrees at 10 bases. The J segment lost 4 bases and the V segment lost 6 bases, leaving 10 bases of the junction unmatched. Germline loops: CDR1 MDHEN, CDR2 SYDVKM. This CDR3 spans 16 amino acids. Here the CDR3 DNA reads TGTGCCAGCAGCCTCTTAGCGGGAGGTGTAGCAGATACGCAGTATTTT. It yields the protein CASSLLAGGVADTQYF.

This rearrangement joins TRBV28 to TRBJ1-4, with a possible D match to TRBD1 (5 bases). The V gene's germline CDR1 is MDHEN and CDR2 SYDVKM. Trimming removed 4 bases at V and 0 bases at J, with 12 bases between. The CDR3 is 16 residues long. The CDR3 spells CASSSGRGATNEKLFF. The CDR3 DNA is TGTGCCAGCAGTTCGGGGCGGGGAGCAACTAATGAAAAACTGTTTTTT.

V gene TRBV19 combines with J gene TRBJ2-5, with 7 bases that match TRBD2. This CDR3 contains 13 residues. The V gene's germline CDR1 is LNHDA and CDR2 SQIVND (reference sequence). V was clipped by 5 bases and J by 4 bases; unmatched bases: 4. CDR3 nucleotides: TGTGCCAGTAGTCGAACGGGGGGAGAGACCCAGTACTTC. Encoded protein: CASSRTGGETQYF. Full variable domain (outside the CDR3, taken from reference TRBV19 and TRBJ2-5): DGGITQSPKYLFRKEGQNVTLSCEQNLNHDAMYWYRQDPGQGLRLIYYSQIVNDFQKGDIAEGYSVSREKKESFPLTVTSAQKNPTAFYLCASSRTGGETQYFGPGTRLLVL.

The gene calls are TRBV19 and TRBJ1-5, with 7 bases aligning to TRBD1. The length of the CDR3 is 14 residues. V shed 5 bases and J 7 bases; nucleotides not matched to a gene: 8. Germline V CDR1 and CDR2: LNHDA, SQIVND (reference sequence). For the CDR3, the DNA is TGTGCCAGTAGTGTGACAGGGACTCAACAGCCCCAGCATTTT. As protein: CASSVTGTQQPQHF.

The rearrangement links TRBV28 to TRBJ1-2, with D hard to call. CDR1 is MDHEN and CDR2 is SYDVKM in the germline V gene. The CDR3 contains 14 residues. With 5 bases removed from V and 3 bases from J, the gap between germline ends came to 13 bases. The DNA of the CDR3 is TGTGCCAGCAGTCCCACGGGAAACTACTATGGCTACACCTTC. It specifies CASSPTGNYYGYTF.

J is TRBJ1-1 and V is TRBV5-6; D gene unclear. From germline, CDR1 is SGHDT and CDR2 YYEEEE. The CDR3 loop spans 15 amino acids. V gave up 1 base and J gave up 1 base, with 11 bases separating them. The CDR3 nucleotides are TGTGCCAGCAGCTTGCCGAATAAACAGAACACTGAAGCTTTCTTT. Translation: CASSLPNKQNTEAFF.

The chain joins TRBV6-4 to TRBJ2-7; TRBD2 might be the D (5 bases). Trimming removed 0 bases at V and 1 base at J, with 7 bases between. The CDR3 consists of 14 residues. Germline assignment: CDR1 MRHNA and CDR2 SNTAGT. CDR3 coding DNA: TGTGCCAGCAGTGACTCTTGGACTTCCTACGAGCAGTACTTC. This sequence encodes CASSDSWTSYEQYF.

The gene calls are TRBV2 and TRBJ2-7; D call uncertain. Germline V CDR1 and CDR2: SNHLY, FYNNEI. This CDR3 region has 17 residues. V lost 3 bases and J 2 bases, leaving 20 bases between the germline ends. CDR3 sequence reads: CASSESRWVTKTYEQYF. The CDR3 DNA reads TGTGCCAGCAGTGAGTCAAGATGGGTCACTAAGACCTACGAGCAGTACTTC.

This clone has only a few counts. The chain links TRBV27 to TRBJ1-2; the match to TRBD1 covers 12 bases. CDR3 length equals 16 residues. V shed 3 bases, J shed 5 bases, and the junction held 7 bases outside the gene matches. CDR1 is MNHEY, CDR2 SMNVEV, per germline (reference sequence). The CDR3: CASSFLGTGGRYGYTF. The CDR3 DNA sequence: TGTGCCAGCAGTTTTTTAGGGACAGGGGGCCGGTATGGCTACACCTTC.

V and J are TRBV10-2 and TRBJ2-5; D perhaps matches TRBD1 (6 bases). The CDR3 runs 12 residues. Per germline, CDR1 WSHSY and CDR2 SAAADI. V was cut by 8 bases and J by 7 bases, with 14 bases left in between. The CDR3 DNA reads TGCGCCAGCGGGACAAGGGGCATGACCCAGTACTTC. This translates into CASGTRGMTQYF.

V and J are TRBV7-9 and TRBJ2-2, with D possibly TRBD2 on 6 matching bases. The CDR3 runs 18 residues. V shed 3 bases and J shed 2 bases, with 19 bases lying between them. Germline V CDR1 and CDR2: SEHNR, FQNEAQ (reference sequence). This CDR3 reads CASSLAPGWEANTGELFF. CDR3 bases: TGTGCCAGCAGCTTGGCTCCAGGCTGGGAGGCAAACACCGGGGAGCTGTTTTTT.

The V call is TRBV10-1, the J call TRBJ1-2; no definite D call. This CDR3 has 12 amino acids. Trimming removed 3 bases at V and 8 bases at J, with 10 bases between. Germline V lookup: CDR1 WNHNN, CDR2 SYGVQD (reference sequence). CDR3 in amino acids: CASSDGRGGYTF. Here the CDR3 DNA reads TGCGCCAGCAGTGATGGGAGAGGAGGCTACACCTTC.

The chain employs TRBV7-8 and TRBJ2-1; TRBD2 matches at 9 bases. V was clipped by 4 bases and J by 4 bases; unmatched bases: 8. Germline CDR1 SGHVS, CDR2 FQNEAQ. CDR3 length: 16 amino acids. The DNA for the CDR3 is TGTGCCAGCAGCTCCCTCAGTAGCGGGAGATACAATGAGCAGTTCTTC. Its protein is CASSSLSSGRYNEQFF.

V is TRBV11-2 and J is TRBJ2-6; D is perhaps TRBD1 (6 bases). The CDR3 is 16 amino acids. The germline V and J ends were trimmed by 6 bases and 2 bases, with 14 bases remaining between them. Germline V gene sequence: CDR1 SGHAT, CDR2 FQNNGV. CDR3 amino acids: CASRPYRATGANVLTF. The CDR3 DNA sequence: TGTGCCAGCAGGCCCTACAGGGCCACTGGGGCCAACGTCCTGACTTTC. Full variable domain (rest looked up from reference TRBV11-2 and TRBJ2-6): EAGVAQSPRYKIIEKRQSVAFWCNPISGHATLYWYQQILGQGPKLLIQFQNNGVVDDSQLPKDRFSAERLKGVDSTLKIQPAKLEDSAVYLCASRPYRATGANVLTFGAGSRLTVL.

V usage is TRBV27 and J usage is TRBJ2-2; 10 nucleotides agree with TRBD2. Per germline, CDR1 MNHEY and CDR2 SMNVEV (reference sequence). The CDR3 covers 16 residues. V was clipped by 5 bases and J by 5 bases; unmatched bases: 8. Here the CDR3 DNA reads TGTGCCAGCAGTGTTACTAGCGGGATACTTACCGGGGAGCTGTTTTTT. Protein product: CASSVTSGILTGELFF.

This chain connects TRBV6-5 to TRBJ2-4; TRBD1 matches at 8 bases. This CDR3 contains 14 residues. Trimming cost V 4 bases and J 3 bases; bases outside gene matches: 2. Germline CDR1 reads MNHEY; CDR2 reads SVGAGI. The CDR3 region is CASSSDRGKNIQYF. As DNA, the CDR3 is TGTGCCAGCAGTTCAGACAGGGGCAAAAACATTCAGTACTTC.

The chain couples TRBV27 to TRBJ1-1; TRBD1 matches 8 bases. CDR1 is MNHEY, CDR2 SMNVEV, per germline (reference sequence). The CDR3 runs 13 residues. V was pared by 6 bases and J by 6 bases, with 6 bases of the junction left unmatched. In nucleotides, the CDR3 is TGTGCCAGCAGCTTGGACAGGGACGCTGAAGCTTTCTTT. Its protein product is CASSLDRDAEAFF.

As DNA, the CDR3 is TGTGCCAGCAGCGCTACAGGGGGGAGCTATGGCTACACCTTC. As protein: CASSATGGSYGYTF. The chain couples TRBV9 to TRBJ1-2; 8 positions match TRBD1. Germline loops: CDR1 SGDLS, CDR2 YYNGEE. The trim removed 3 bases at V and 4 bases at J, leaving 5 bases unmatched. The CDR3 contains 14 residues.

This CDR3 is CASSLAEAGDSPLHF. In DNA, the CDR3 is TGTGCCAGCAGCTTAGCGGAGGCAGGGGATTCACCCCTCCACTTT. The V gene is TRBV7-9, the J gene TRBJ1-6, with D perhaps TRBD1 (6 bases). The V gene's germline CDR1 is SEHNR and CDR2 FQNEAQ (reference sequence). This CDR3 region has 15 residues. Trimming removed 0 bases from V and 8 bases from J, with 11 bases in between. The full variable domain, in which reference TRBV7-9 and TRBJ1-6 provide the parts outside the CDR3, is DTGVSQNPRHKITKRGQNVTFRCDPISEHNRLYWYRQTLGQGPEFLTYFQNEAQLEKSRLLSDRFSAERPKGSFSTLEIQRTEQGDSAMYLCASSLAEAGDSPLHFGNGTRLTVT.

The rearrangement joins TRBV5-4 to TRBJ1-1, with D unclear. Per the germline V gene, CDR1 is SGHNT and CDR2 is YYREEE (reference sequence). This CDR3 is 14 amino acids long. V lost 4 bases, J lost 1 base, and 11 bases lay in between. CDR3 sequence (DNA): TGTGCCAGCAGCACGTTACAGAGGAACACTGAAGCTTTCTTT. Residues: CASSTLQRNTEAFF.

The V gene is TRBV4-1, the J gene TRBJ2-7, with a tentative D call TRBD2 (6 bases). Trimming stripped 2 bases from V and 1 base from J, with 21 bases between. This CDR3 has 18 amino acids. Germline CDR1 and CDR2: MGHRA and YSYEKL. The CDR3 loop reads CASSQLGLGGRLSYEQYF. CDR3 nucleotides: TGCGCCAGCAGCCAATTGGGGCTCGGGGGTCGCCTGTCCTACGAGCAGTACTTC.

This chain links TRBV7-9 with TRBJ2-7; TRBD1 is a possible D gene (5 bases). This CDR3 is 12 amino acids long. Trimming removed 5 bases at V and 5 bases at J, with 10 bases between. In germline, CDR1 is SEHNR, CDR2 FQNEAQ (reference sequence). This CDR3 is CASSPGAHEQYF. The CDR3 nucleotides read TGTGCCAGCAGCCCTGGGGCCCACGAGCAGTACTTC.

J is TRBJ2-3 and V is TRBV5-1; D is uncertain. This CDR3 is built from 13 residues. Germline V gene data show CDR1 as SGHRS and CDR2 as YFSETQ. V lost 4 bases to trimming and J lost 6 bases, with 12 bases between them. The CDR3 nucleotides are TGCGCCAGCAGCCCCCCGAATGCGGATACGCAGTATTTT. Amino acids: CASSPPNADTQYF.

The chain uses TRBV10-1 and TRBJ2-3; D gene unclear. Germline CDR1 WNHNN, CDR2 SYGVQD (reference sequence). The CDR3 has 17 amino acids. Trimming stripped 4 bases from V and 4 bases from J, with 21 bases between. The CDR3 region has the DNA TGCGCCAGCAGTGGGAACCCAAAGCGAGCAACTTCAGATACGCAGTATTTT. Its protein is CASSGNPKRATSDTQYF.

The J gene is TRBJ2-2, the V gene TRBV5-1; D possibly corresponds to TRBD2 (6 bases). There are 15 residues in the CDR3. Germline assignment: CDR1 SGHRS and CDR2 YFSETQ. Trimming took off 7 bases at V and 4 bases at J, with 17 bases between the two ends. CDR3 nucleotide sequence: TGCGCCAGCTTAAGCCTAGGAGGGAGCACCGGGGAGCTGTTTTTT. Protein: CASLSLGGSTGELFF.

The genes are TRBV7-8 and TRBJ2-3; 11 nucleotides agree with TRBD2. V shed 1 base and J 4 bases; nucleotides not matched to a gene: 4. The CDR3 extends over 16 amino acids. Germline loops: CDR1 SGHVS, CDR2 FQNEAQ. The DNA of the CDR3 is TGTGCCAGCAGCTTAGAGGTAGCGGGAGGGCCAGATACGCAGTATTTT. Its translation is CASSLEVAGGPDTQYF.